There are a few counts of the clone carrying this T cell receptor (beta chain). It was with a sample-barcoded 5' primer and a J-beta primer mix that a second PCR of about 6 to 11 cycles was run. TCRdb re-analysed the 5' RACE reads in MiXCR, keeping a single row per CDR3 protein. The table shows 650,000 to 900,000 distinct CDR3 sequences, with around two thirds occurring only once. The sample originates from a study of blood T cells in healthy people across ages. Germline lookup yields CDR1 SNHLY and CDR2 FYNNEI. The CDR3 covers 15 residues. V lost 7 bases to trimming and J lost 4 bases, with 17 bases between them.

This sequence originates from a man aged 25 to 45 in good health. The V call is TRBV2, the J call TRBJ2-1; perhaps TRBD2 as D (6 bases). The specimen sequenced was blood. The CDR3 protein is CASILGGSGYNEQFF. The CDR3 region has the DNA TGTGCCAGCATCTTGGGCGGTAGCGGTTACAATGAGCAGTTCTTC.